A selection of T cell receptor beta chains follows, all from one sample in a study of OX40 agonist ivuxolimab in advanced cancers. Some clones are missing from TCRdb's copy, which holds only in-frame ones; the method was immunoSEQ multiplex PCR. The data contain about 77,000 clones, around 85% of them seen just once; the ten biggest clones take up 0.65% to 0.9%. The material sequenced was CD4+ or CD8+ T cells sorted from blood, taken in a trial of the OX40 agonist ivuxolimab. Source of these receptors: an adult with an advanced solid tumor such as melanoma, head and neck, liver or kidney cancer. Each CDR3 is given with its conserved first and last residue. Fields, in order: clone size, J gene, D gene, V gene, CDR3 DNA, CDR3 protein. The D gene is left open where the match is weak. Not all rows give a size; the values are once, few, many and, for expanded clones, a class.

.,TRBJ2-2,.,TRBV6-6,TGTGCCAGCACGGGGGTCGGGGAGCTGTTTTTT,CASTGVGELFF
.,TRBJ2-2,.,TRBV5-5,TGTGCCAGCAGCCGGAACGGGGCTACGAACACCGGGGAGCTGTTTTTT,CASSRNGATNTGELFF
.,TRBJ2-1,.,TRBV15,TGTGCCACCAGCAGTCGAGGGAGTTACAATGAGCAGTTCTTC,CATSSRGSYNEQFF
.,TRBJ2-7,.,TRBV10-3,TGTGCCATCAGTGAGATGGGGTACGAGCAGTACTTC,CAISEMGYEQYF
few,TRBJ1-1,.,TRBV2,TGTGCCAGCAACCGAGGGGGGAACACTGAAGCTTTCTTT,CASNRGGNTEAFF
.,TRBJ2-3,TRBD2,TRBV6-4,TGTGCCAGCAGTGACTCAGGACTAGGCACAGATACGCAGTATTTT,CASSDSGLGTDTQYF
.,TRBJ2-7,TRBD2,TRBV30,TGTGCCTGGGACCTTGGGCTAGCGGGATGGGTCCGGAACGAGCAGTACTTC,CAWDLGLAGWVRNEQYF
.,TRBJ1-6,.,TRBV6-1,TGTGCCAGCACTCCGGGACGGGATAATTCACCCCTCCACTTT,CASTPGRDNSPLHF
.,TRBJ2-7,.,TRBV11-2,TGTGCCAGCAGCTTATCCCCAGGTCGGGAGCAGTACTTC,CASSLSPGREQYF
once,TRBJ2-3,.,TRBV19,TGTGCCAGTTCCTTATTAGCAGGCATTACAGATACGCAGTATTTT,CASSLLAGITDTQYF
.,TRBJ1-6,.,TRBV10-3,TGTGCCATCAGTGGGGGCTCCTATAATTCACCCCTCCACTTT,CAISGGSYNSPLHF
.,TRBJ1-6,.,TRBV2,TGTGCCACGGAGAGCTCCTATAATTCACCCCTCCACTTT,CATESSYNSPLHF
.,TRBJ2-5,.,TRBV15,TGTGCCACCAGCAGAGGACAGACCCAAGAGACCCAGTACTTC,CATSRGQTQETQYF
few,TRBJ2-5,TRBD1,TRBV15,TGTGCCACGAAGAGGGGGCAGGGAGAGACCCAGTACTTC,CATKRGQGETQYF
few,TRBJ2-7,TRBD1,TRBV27,TGTGCCAGCAGGGTGGGACAGGGGATCTCCTACGAGCAGTACTTC,CASRVGQGISYEQYF
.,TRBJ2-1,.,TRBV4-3,TGCGCCAGCAGCCTCGCTGAAGGGACTGCAAACAATGAGCAGTTCTTC,CASSLAEGTANNEQFF
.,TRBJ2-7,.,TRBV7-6,TGTGCCAGCAGCCGGGACGGGAGCTCCTACGAGCAGTACTTC,CASSRDGSSYEQYF
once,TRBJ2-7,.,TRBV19,TGTGCCAGTAGTAACCCTACTACAGCGCGGGACGAGCAGTACTTC,CASSNPTTARDEQYF
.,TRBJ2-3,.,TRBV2,TGTGCCAGCAAGTGGACACCACACACAGATACGCAGTATTTT,CASKWTPHTDTQYF
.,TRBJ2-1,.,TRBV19,TGTGCCAGTAGCCCGACTAGGGTCTGGGAGCAGTTCTTC,CASSPTRVWEQFF
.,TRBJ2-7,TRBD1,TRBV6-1,TGTGCCAGCAGTGCTCAGACAGGGGGCCCCTACGAGCAGTACTTC,CASSAQTGGPYEQYF
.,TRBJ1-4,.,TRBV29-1,TGCAGCGTTGGCGGACACCTTAATGAAAAACTGTTTTTT,CSVGGHLNEKLFF
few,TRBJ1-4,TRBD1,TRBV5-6,TGTGCCAGCAGCTTAGGGACAGCTGGATCAAAACTGTTTTTT,CASSLGTAGSKLFF